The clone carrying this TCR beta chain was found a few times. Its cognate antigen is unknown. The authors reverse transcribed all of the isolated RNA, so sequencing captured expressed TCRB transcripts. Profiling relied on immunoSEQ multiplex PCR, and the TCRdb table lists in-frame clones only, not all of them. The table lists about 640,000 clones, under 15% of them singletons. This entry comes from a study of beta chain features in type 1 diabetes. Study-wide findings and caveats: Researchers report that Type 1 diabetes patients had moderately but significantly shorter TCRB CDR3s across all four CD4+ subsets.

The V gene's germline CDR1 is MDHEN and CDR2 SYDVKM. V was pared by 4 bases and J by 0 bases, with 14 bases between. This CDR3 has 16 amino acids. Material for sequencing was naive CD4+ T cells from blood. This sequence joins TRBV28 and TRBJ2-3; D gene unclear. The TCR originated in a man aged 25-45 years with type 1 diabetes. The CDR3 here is CASSSLLLSSTDTQYF. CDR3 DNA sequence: TGTGCCAGCAGTTCCCTGTTACTTTCTAGCACAGATACGCAGTATTTT.